This TCR beta chain stems from a study of blood T cell repertoires in COVID-19. Study at large: Italy, Spain and the United States were the sources of the convalescent and acute COVID-19 samples. PBMCs, B-cell-depleted T cells, or T cells were the source of the cDNA or gDNA that made up the material.

Original data processing: Amplification of reference gene primers provided the estimated nucleated cell counts. Sequenced by immunoSEQ multiplex PCR; TCRdb stores in-frame clones only, minus some. The D gene and trimming were derived from the DNA, and the V and J assignments and clone size from that table. Altogether over 250,000 clones are present, 90% being singletons, with the ten largest covering 2.6%. In its sample, this clone was seen once. The study assigned cohorts using participant-reported clinical history. Trimming took off 4 bases at V and 7 bases at J, with 17 bases between the two ends. The germline V gene has CDR1 SQVTM and CDR2 ANQGSEA. This CDR3 region has 13 residues.

The sample comprised PBMCs or T cells enriched from blood (not recorded which). This sequence was found in a man aged 60-69 years who had recovered from COVID-19. The chain is built from TRBV29-1 and TRBJ2-7; maybe TRBD1 (6 bases). The CDR3 sequence: CSVGHSRGREQYF. The CDR3 nucleotides read TGCAGCGTTGGCCATTCCAGGGGTAGGGAGCAGTACTTC.